This is a list of T cell receptor beta chains from one sample in a study of blood T cell repertoires in COVID-19. Data came from immunoSEQ multiplex PCR; TCRdb stores just in-frame clones and leaves some out. The sample carries more than 40,000 clones, about 88% recorded once. Sample: PBMCs or T cells enriched from blood (not recorded which). The receptors come from a woman between 45 and 60 years old who had recovered from COVID-19. Each CDR3 is given with its conserved first and last residue. A D gene is named only where the DNA matches it firmly. Where a row states a size, it is once, few, many or the class of an expanded clone; other rows omit it.

v_gene: TRBV20-1; d_gene: TRBD1; len: 11; abundance: .; j_gene: TRBJ1-4; CDR3nt: TGCAGGACAGGACAGGGTGACTTACTGTTTTTT; CDR3aa: CRTGQGDLLFF
v_gene: TRBV5-6; d_gene: .; len: 12; abundance: .; j_gene: TRBJ2-5; CDR3nt: TGTGCCAGCAGCTTGGCAAAAGAGACCCAGTACTTC; CDR3aa: CASSLAKETQYF
v_gene: TRBV18; d_gene: TRBD1; len: 15; abundance: .; j_gene: TRBJ2-5; CDR3nt: TGTGCCAGCTCACCGGGACAGGGTAGGGAAGAGACCCAGTACTTC; CDR3aa: CASSPGQGREETQYF
v_gene: TRBV28; d_gene: TRBD1; len: 17; abundance: .; j_gene: TRBJ2-2; CDR3nt: TGTGCCAACCAGGGGCGCCAGGGACAGGGGACAGGCGGGGAGCTGTTTTTT; CDR3aa: CANQGRQGQGTGGELFF
v_gene: TRBV4-2; d_gene: .; len: 14; abundance: .; j_gene: TRBJ1-1; CDR3nt: TGTGCCAGCAGCCCTCAGGGAGGGGACACTGAAGCTTTCTTT; CDR3aa: CASSPQGGDTEAFF
v_gene: TRBV19; d_gene: TRBD1; len: 15; abundance: .; j_gene: TRBJ2-3; CDR3nt: TGTGCCAGCGGACCCGGGACAGGGGGCACAGATACGCAGTATTTT; CDR3aa: CASGPGTGGTDTQYF
v_gene: TRBV9; d_gene: TRBD2; len: 14; abundance: .; j_gene: TRBJ2-7; CDR3nt: TGTGCCAGCAGCGTAGGCGGGGGAGAAGGGGAGCAGTACTTC; CDR3aa: CASSVGGGEGEQYF
v_gene: TRBV3-1/TRBV3-2; d_gene: .; len: 14; abundance: .; j_gene: TRBJ1-6; CDR3nt: TGTGCCAGCAGCCCACAATGGTTTAATTCACCCCTCCACTTT; CDR3aa: CASSPQWFNSPLHF
v_gene: TRBV7-9; d_gene: .; len: 13; abundance: once; j_gene: TRBJ2-3; CDR3nt: TGTGCCAGCAGCTTTAAGGGGTTGGATACGCAGTATTTT; CDR3aa: CASSFKGLDTQYF
v_gene: TRBV7-2; d_gene: .; len: 15; abundance: .; j_gene: TRBJ1-1; CDR3nt: TGTGCCAGCAGCTGGGGATCGACAGGGAACACTGAAGCTTTCTTT; CDR3aa: CASSWGSTGNTEAFF
v_gene: TRBV3-1/TRBV3-2; d_gene: .; len: 14; abundance: once; j_gene: TRBJ1-2; CDR3nt: TGTGCCAGCAGCCAAGTGGCCGGGTACTATGGCTACACCTTC; CDR3aa: CASSQVAGYYGYTF
v_gene: TRBV10-3; d_gene: TRBD1; len: 16; abundance: .; j_gene: TRBJ1-1; CDR3nt: TGTGCCATCAGGCGGACTGGGGACAGGGGCAACACTGAAGCTTTCTTT; CDR3aa: CAIRRTGDRGNTEAFF
v_gene: TRBV3-1/TRBV3-2; d_gene: .; len: 14; abundance: .; j_gene: TRBJ1-1; CDR3nt: TGTGCCAGCAGCCAAGATACAGTGAACACTGAAGCTTTCTTT; CDR3aa: CASSQDTVNTEAFF
v_gene: TRBV27; d_gene: TRBD2; len: 16; abundance: once; j_gene: TRBJ2-7; CDR3nt: TGTGCCAGCAGTCTCGCCGGACTAGCGGGAGGGTACGAGCAGTACTTC; CDR3aa: CASSLAGLAGGYEQYF
v_gene: TRBV15; d_gene: .; len: 16; abundance: .; j_gene: TRBJ1-6; CDR3nt: TGTGCCACCAGCAGAGATAGCAGCTCCTATAATTCACCCCTCCACTTT; CDR3aa: CATSRDSSSYNSPLHF
v_gene: TRBV11-2; d_gene: .; len: 12; abundance: .; j_gene: TRBJ2-7; CDR3nt: TGTGCCAGCAGTTATGAGCCCTACGAGCAGTACTTC; CDR3aa: CASSYEPYEQYF
v_gene: TRBV4-3; d_gene: .; len: 16; abundance: .; j_gene: TRBJ2-2; CDR3nt: TGCGCCAGCAGCCCGACTCTGCAGGGCCCCAGGGGGGAGCTGTTTTTT; CDR3aa: CASSPTLQGPRGELFF
v_gene: TRBV9; d_gene: .; len: 15; abundance: .; j_gene: TRBJ2-1; CDR3nt: TGTGCCAGCAGCGTAGGAACTAGCTCCTACAATGAGCAGTTCTTC; CDR3aa: CASSVGTSSYNEQFF
v_gene: TRBV3-1/TRBV3-2; d_gene: .; len: 16; abundance: .; j_gene: TRBJ2-2; CDR3nt: TGTGCCAGCAGCCAAAAGTACAGGGAAGGGGCCGGGGAGCTGTTTTTT; CDR3aa: CASSQKYREGAGELFF
v_gene: TRBV7-2; d_gene: .; len: 15; abundance: once; j_gene: TRBJ2-5; CDR3nt: TGTGCCAGCAGCCTTAGGTGGGGAGCGGATGAGACCCAGTACTTC; CDR3aa: CASSLRWGADETQYF
v_gene: TRBV4-3; d_gene: TRBD1; len: 17; abundance: .; j_gene: TRBJ2-1; CDR3nt: TGCGCCAGCAGCCTACATCCGGGACAGCGATCCTACAATGAGCAGTTCTTC; CDR3aa: CASSLHPGQRSYNEQFF
v_gene: TRBV10-3; d_gene: .; len: 14; abundance: once; j_gene: TRBJ2-1; CDR3nt: TGTGCCATCAGTGCGACGGAGAGTGAGACTAGTCAGTTCTTC; CDR3aa: CAISATESETSQFF
v_gene: TRBV19; d_gene: .; len: 12; abundance: few; j_gene: TRBJ1-2; CDR3nt: TGTGCCAGTAGCAGGGCCGACTATGGCTACACCTTC; CDR3aa: CASSRADYGYTF
v_gene: TRBV9; d_gene: .; len: 15; abundance: .; j_gene: TRBJ1-5; CDR3nt: TGTGCCAGCAGCGTTTCTGGGGGGGTCAATCAGCCCCAGCATTTT; CDR3aa: CASSVSGGVNQPQHF
v_gene: TRBV19; d_gene: .; len: 17; abundance: .; j_gene: TRBJ1-4; CDR3nt: TGTGCCAGTAGTGACGTGGGAGGTCCTACAACTAATGAAAAACTGTTTTTT; CDR3aa: CASSDVGGPTTNEKLFF
v_gene: TRBV5-1; d_gene: TRBD2; len: 16; abundance: .; j_gene: TRBJ2-1; CDR3nt: TGCGCCAGCAGCTTTGTAGCGGGAGAGGTATACAATGAGCAGTTCTTC; CDR3aa: CASSFVAGEVYNEQFF
v_gene: TRBV28; d_gene: TRBD2; len: 15; abundance: .; j_gene: TRBJ2-2; CDR3nt: TGTGCCAGCGGGACTAGCGGGAAAAACACCGGGGAGCTGTTTTTT; CDR3aa: CASGTSGKNTGELFF
v_gene: TRBV7-2; d_gene: .; len: 15; abundance: .; j_gene: TRBJ2-3; CDR3nt: TGTGCCAGCAAATTCGGAGGGGCCGGAACAGATACGCAGTATTTT; CDR3aa: CASKFGGAGTDTQYF
v_gene: TRBV24-1; d_gene: .; len: 17; abundance: .; j_gene: TRBJ2-6; CDR3nt: TGTGCCACCAGTGCCAAGGGACTCGACTCTGGGGCCAACGTCCTGACTTTC; CDR3aa: CATSAKGLDSGANVLTF
v_gene: TRBV28; d_gene: .; len: 12; abundance: once; j_gene: TRBJ2-7; CDR3nt: TGTGCCAGCAGCCCCTGGAGGAACGAGCAGCACTTC; CDR3aa: CASSPWRNEQHF
v_gene: TRBV7-6; d_gene: TRBD2; len: 15; abundance: .; j_gene: TRBJ2-7; CDR3nt: TGTGCCAGCAGCTTAGCTCCTAGCGGGTATTACGAGCAGTACTTC; CDR3aa: CASSLAPSGYYEQYF
v_gene: TRBV7-9; d_gene: .; len: 16; abundance: .; j_gene: TRBJ2-7; CDR3nt: TGTGCCAGCAGCCAGATCACCGGGAACTATCCCTACGAGCAGTACTTC; CDR3aa: CASSQITGNYPYEQYF
v_gene: TRBV4-3; d_gene: TRBD1; len: 15; abundance: .; j_gene: TRBJ1-2; CDR3nt: TGCGCCAGCAGCCAAGAAAGAGGGGGCGCGAGTGGCTACACCTTC; CDR3aa: CASSQERGGASGYTF
v_gene: TRBV19; d_gene: .; len: 16; abundance: .; j_gene: TRBJ2-7; CDR3nt: TGTGCCAGTAGTAGTTCGACGGGGGACGGCGCCTACGAGCAGTACTTC; CDR3aa: CASSSSTGDGAYEQYF
v_gene: TRBV5-1; d_gene: TRBD1; len: 14; abundance: .; j_gene: TRBJ2-1; CDR3nt: TGCGCCAGCAGCTCCCTCGAACAGGGGATTGAGCAGTTCTTC; CDR3aa: CASSSLEQGIEQFF
v_gene: TRBV6-5; d_gene: .; len: 11; abundance: .; j_gene: TRBJ1-1; CDR3nt: TGTGCCAGCAGGGGGGGTGCTGAAGCTTTCTTT; CDR3aa: CASRGGAEAFF
v_gene: TRBV28; d_gene: .; len: 16; abundance: .; j_gene: TRBJ2-1; CDR3nt: TGTGCCAGCAGTTTATTTGGTGGGAGTTACTACAATGAGCAGTTCTTC; CDR3aa: CASSLFGGSYYNEQFF
v_gene: TRBV19; d_gene: .; len: 15; abundance: .; j_gene: TRBJ2-2; CDR3nt: TGTGCCAGTACTACCTCCGGCGGGTACACCGGGGAGCTGTTTTTT; CDR3aa: CASTTSGGYTGELFF
v_gene: TRBV6-2/TRBV6-3; d_gene: .; len: 16; abundance: .; j_gene: TRBJ2-7; CDR3nt: TGTGCCAGCAGCCCTCCCGCGGGACGGCAGGGGGGCGAGCAGTACTTC; CDR3aa: CASSPPAGRQGGEQYF
v_gene: TRBV28; d_gene: .; len: 16; abundance: .; j_gene: TRBJ1-3; CDR3nt: TGTGCCAGCAGTGAATACGCGGGGGGCCCTGGAAACACCATATATTTT; CDR3aa: CASSEYAGGPGNTIYF